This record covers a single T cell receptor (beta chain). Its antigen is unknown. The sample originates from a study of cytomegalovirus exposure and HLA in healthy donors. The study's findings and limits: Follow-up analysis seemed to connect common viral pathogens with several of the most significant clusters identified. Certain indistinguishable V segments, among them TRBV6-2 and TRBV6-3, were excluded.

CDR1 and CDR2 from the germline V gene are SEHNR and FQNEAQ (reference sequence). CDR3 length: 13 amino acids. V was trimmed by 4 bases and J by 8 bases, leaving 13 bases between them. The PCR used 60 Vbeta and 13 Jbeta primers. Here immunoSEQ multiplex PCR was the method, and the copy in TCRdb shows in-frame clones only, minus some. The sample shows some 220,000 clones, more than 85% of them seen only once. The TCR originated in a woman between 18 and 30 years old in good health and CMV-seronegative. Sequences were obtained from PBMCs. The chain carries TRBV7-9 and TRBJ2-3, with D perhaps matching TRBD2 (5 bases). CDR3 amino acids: CASSSPTSSTQYF. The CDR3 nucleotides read TGTGCCAGCAGCTCACCTACTAGTTCTACGCAGTATTTT.